Following are 26 T cell receptor beta chains from one sample sequenced in a study of shared clonotypes between healthy human individuals. Only in-frame clones appear in the TCRdb table, and some are missing; sequencing was by immunoSEQ multiplex PCR. The sample consists of hundreds of thousands of clones, around 72% of them appearing once. Sequencing was carried out using memory CD4+ T cells sorted from blood. Subset given: CD45RA-negative fraction. All receptors derive from a woman in her twenties or thirties in good health.

The rearrangement joins TRBV5-1 to TRBJ2-7; 9 bases agree with TRBD1. The V and J ends lost 4 bases and 3 bases, in that order; junction bases with no gene match: 8. The length of the CDR3 is 15 residues. Germline V gene lookup returns CDR1 SGHRS and CDR2 YFSETQ. The CDR3 DNA follows: TGCGCCAGCAGCCGGACAGGGGACAGGGTCTACGAGCAGTACTTC. The encoded protein is CASSRTGDRVYEQYF.

The chain employs TRBV5-8 and TRBJ1-5; the match to TRBD1 covers 8 bases. This CDR3 is built from 14 residues. V lost 2 bases to trimming and J lost 7 bases; unmatched junction nucleotides: 5. Germline V gene data show CDR1 as SGHTS and CDR2 as YDEGEE. The CDR3 nucleotides read TGTGCCAGCAGCTTCGGACAGGGTGGACAGCCCCAGCATTTT. Amino acids: CASSFGQGGQPQHF.

This chain links TRBV28 with TRBJ1-2, with a tentative D call TRBD1 (6 bases). Trimming pared 1 base from V and 0 bases from J, leaving 12 bases between. The CDR3 runs 16 residues. CDR1 and CDR2 from the germline V gene are MDHEN and SYDVKM. CDR3 sequence: CASSLSGAEANYGYTF. For the CDR3, the DNA is TGTGCCAGCAGTTTATCGGGGGCCGAAGCTAACTATGGCTACACCTTC.

V gene TRBV19 combines with J gene TRBJ2-2; 8 positions agree with TRBD1. Trimming at V came to 3 bases and at J to 7 bases, leaving 7 bases not matched to a gene. The CDR3 is 15 amino acids. Germline V CDR1 and CDR2: LNHDA, SQIVND (reference sequence). CDR3 sequence: CASSIGDRRHGELFF. CDR3 DNA: TGTGCCAGTAGTATCGGGGACAGGAGGCACGGGGAGCTGTTTTTT. Supplemented by reference TRBV19 and TRBJ2-2, the full variable domain reads DGGITQSPKYLFRKEGQNVTLSCEQNLNHDAMYWYRQDPGQGLRLIYYSQIVNDFQKGDIAEGYSVSREKKESFPLTVTSAQKNPTAFYLCASSIGDRRHGELFFGEGSRLTVL.

CDR3 bases: TGTGCCTGGAGTCAGTTGGACAGACACAATCAGCCCCAGCATTTT. This translates into CAWSQLDRHNQPQHF. The rearrangement uses TRBV30 and TRBJ1-5; D possibly corresponds to TRBD1 (6 bases). The germline V and J ends were trimmed by 2 bases and 3 bases, with 14 bases remaining between them. CDR3 size: 15 residues. CDR1 GTSNPN and CDR2 SVGIG come from the germline V gene (reference sequence). Drawing the rest from reference TRBV30 and TRBJ1-5, the complete variable domain is SQTIHQWPATLVQPVGSPLSLECTVEGTSNPNLYWYRQAAGRGLQLLFYSVGIGQISSEVPQNLSASRPQDRQFILSSKKLLLSDSGFYLCAWSQLDRHNQPQHFGDGTRLSIL.

The chain combines TRBV7-4 with TRBJ2-3, with D hard to call. The CDR3 covers 12 residues. The germline V and J ends were trimmed by 5 bases and 5 bases, with 8 bases remaining between them. Germline CDR1 and CDR2: SGHVT and SQSDAQ. CDR3 DNA sequence: TGTGCCAGCAGCGCCTACTTAGATACGCAGTATTTT. Translating gives CASSAYLDTQYF.

Only a few counts were recorded for this clone. This chain connects TRBV27 to TRBJ1-2; D may be TRBD1 (5 bases). In germline, CDR1 is MNHEY, CDR2 SMNVEV (reference sequence). Trimming pared 2 bases from V and 4 bases from J, leaving 8 bases between. CDR3 size: 13 residues. This CDR3 is CASSLQGGYGYTF. The DNA of the CDR3 is TGTGCCAGCAGTTTACAGGGAGGCTATGGCTACACCTTC.

This chain joins TRBV19 and TRBJ2-7; 8 bases are a match to TRBD2. V shed 5 bases and J 5 bases; nucleotides not matched to a gene: 11. This CDR3 has 15 residues. The germline gives CDR1 LNHDA, CDR2 SQIVND (reference sequence). This chain's CDR3 is CASSPSFGRADEQYF. CDR3 nucleotides: TGTGCCAGTAGTCCCTCATTCGGGAGGGCCGACGAGCAGTACTTC.

This clone was counted between two and nine times. The chain is built from TRBV7-9 and TRBJ1-1, with D unclear. This CDR3 is built from 15 residues. CDR1 is SEHNR and CDR2 is FQNEAQ in the germline V gene (reference sequence). The V and J ends lost 2 bases and 1 base respectively, with 11 bases between them. The CDR3: CASSLSGNTNTEAFF. In nucleotides, the CDR3 is TGTGCCAGCAGCTTATCGGGAAATACGAACACTGAAGCTTTCTTT.

This clone was seen more than once but under ten times. This chain joins TRBV25-1 and TRBJ1-4; 7 bases line up with TRBD1. CDR3 length: 13 residues. The V gene end was trimmed by 6 bases and the J gene end by 8 bases; junction bases not matched to a gene: 6. Germline V gene sequence: CDR1 MGHDK, CDR2 SYGVNS. Written as DNA, the CDR3 is TGTGCCAGCAGACAGGGGAATGGAGAAAAACTGTTTTTT. Amino acids: CASRQGNGEKLFF.

This chain links TRBV7-6 with TRBJ2-3; 15 nucleotides align to TRBD2. The CDR3 loop spans 19 amino acids. CDR1 is SGHVS and CDR2 is FNYEAQ in the germline V gene. The junction had 11 bases not matched to a gene; V was cut back by 5 bases and J by 2 bases. The CDR3 here is CASSLRTSGRGQITDTQYF. In nucleotides, the CDR3 is TGTGCCAGCAGCCTTAGGACTAGCGGGAGGGGACAGATCACAGATACGCAGTATTTT.

The rearrangement uses TRBV5-1 and TRBJ2-7, with D possibly being TRBD1 (6 bases). CDR1 and CDR2 from the germline V gene are SGHRS and YFSETQ. V was shortened by 6 bases and J by 0 bases, with 16 bases between the two germline ends. The CDR3 has 15 amino acids. The CDR3 region is CASTPTDRRSYEQYF. CDR3 DNA sequence: TGCGCCAGCACCCCCACCGACAGGCGCTCCTACGAGCAGTACTTC.

This clone has a single count. This sequence joins TRBV4-1 and TRBJ1-1; D call uncertain. Germline loops: CDR1 MGHRA, CDR2 YSYEKL. The V end was cut by 3 bases, the J end by 2 bases, with 13 bases between. CDR3 length: 15 residues. The chain's CDR3 is CASSQSSGLNTEAFF. Written as DNA, the CDR3 is TGCGCCAGCAGCCAGAGTAGTGGCTTAAACACTGAAGCTTTCTTT.

V is TRBV5-1 and J is TRBJ2-3; a weak D match, TRBD1 (5 bases). Germline V gives CDR1 SGHRS, CDR2 YFSETQ. Trimming removed 0 bases at V and 1 base at J, with 12 bases between. CDR3 length: 16 residues. The CDR3 spells CASSLVVDSRTDTQYF. Here the CDR3 DNA reads TGCGCCAGCAGCTTGGTTGTCGACAGCCGCACAGATACGCAGTATTTT.

The V gene is TRBV6-1, the J gene TRBJ1-2; no clear D. The CDR3 is made up of 12 amino acids. From germline, CDR1 is MNHNS and CDR2 SASEGT. Trimming removed 4 bases at V and 3 bases at J, with 6 bases between. The CDR3 is CASSVSDYGYTF. In DNA form, the CDR3 reads TGTGCCAGCAGTGTGTCAGACTATGGCTACACCTTC.

This clone was detected only once. The chain combines TRBV5-1 with TRBJ2-3; D is perhaps TRBD1 (6 bases). In germline, CDR1 is SGHRS, CDR2 YFSETQ. The CDR3 runs to 16 residues. V lost 4 bases, J lost 0 bases, and 15 bases lay in between. The CDR3 reads CASSVGAGSSTDTQYF. For the CDR3, the DNA is TGCGCCAGCAGCGTGGGGGCTGGGTCTAGCACAGATACGCAGTATTTT.

V gene TRBV19 combines with J gene TRBJ1-1, with D possibly being TRBD1 (6 bases). Germline CDR1 LNHDA, CDR2 SQIVND (reference sequence). Trimming took off 4 bases at V and 9 bases at J, with 9 bases between the two ends. The CDR3 totals 11 residues. CDR3 loop: CASSRDIQAFF. The CDR3 DNA sequence: TGTGCCAGTAGTAGGGACATACAAGCTTTCTTT.

This chain joins TRBV14 and TRBJ1-1, with D unclear. CDR1 and CDR2 from the germline V gene are SGHDN and FVKESK. Deletions cut 2 bases from V and 5 bases from J, with 3 bases between. The CDR3 length is 11 residues. The CDR3 nucleotides are TGTGCCAGCAGCCAATTGACTGAAGCTTTCTTT. This translates into CASSQLTEAFF.

V gene TRBV6-5 combines with J gene TRBJ2-5; unclear D gene. Trimming shortened V by 1 base and J by 4 bases, and 13 bases separated the two germline ends. The CDR3 sequence is 15 residues long. Germline-derived CDR1 and CDR2 are MNHEY and SVGAGI. CDR3 bases: TGTGCCAGCAGTTACTATTCCGGGTTTGGAGAGACCCAGTACTTC. It specifies CASSYYSGFGETQYF.

The chain recombines TRBV19 with TRBJ2-2, with D tentatively TRBD2 (5 bases). CDR1 and CDR2 (germline): LNHDA, SQIVND (reference sequence). V shed 6 bases and J shed 7 bases, with 18 bases lying between them. The CDR3 runs to 15 residues. CDR3 in amino acids: CASRSRPGSDGELFF. The CDR3 DNA reads as TGTGCCAGTAGGTCCCGCCCGGGATCGGACGGGGAGCTGTTTTTT.

CDR3 nucleotides: TGTGCCAGCAGCAGGGGACCTAGCTCCTACAATGAGCAGTTCTTC. It encodes CASSRGPSSYNEQFF. The V call is TRBV5-4, the J call TRBJ2-1; perhaps D is TRBD1 or TRBD2 (5 bases each). V lost 4 bases to trimming and J lost 0 bases, with 11 bases between them. Germline V lookup: CDR1 SGHNT, CDR2 YYREEE (reference sequence). This CDR3 has 15 amino acids.

This rearrangement joins TRBV29-1 to TRBJ1-2, with D hard to call. The V and J ends lost 5 bases and 4 bases respectively, with 8 bases between them. Per germline, CDR1 SQVTM and CDR2 ANQGSEA. This CDR3 region has 11 residues. CDR3 region: CSVSQTYGYTF. The DNA for the CDR3 is TGCAGCGTTTCACAGACCTATGGCTACACCTTC.

This chain connects TRBV7-6 to TRBJ2-1; 11 bases fit TRBD1. The ends lost 4 bases at V and 6 bases at J; junction bases unmatched: 20. Per germline, CDR1 SGHVS and CDR2 FNYEAQ. The CDR3 runs to 20 residues. In nucleotides, the CDR3 is TGTGCCAGCAGCTCCCCGGACAGGGGGCTTGGGGGAGGGCTTGGCAATGAGCAGTTCTTC. Protein sequence: CASSSPDRGLGGGLGNEQFF.

The chain employs TRBV5-1 and TRBJ1-1, with TRBD1 as a possible D gene (6 bases). V lost 0 bases, J lost 5 bases, and 11 bases lay in between. Germline CDR1 SGHRS, CDR2 YFSETQ. The CDR3 has 14 amino acids. CDR3 residues: CASSLGGGPTEAFF. CDR3 DNA: TGCGCCAGCAGCTTGGGAGGGGGGCCGACTGAAGCTTTCTTT.

The chain couples TRBV11-2 to TRBJ2-5; D possibly uses TRBD1 or TRBD2 (5 bases each). The CDR3 is 14 amino acids. Germline V gives CDR1 SGHAT, CDR2 FQNNGV. Trimming pared 5 bases from V and 1 base from J, leaving 11 bases between. The CDR3 reads CASSVGTAQETQYF. CDR3 DNA: TGTGCCAGCAGCGTCGGGACCGCCCAAGAGACCCAGTACTTC.

The V and J genes are TRBV6-1 and TRBJ1-1; D remains ambiguous. Per the germline V gene, CDR1 is MNHNS and CDR2 is SASEGT. The CDR3 has 14 amino acids. Trimming removed 2 bases from V and 3 bases from J, with 10 bases in between. The CDR3 DNA is TGTGCCAGCAGTGAATCTAGGGTGGACACTGAAGCTTTCTTT. The encoded protein is CASSESRVDTEAFF.